Shown below are 20 T cell receptor beta chains from a single sample sequenced in a study of CD8 T cells in ankylosing spondylitis. Points from the study as a whole: Within ankylosing spondylitis blood, a TCR beta motif made up of under 10 highly homologous variants appeared to be characteristic.

TCRdb passed the 5' RACE reads through MiXCR, listing each CDR3 protein once. The data hold a few hundred thousand distinct CDR3 sequences, with roughly 8% observed a single time. These receptors have no known antigen. Sequenced material: blood, either unsorted or a sorted T cell fraction (not recorded which). The receptors shown here come from a male donor with ankylosing spondylitis.

This clonotype was found many times. At one of its ends the junction is not consistent with the germline gene, which may arise from a read error. The rearrangement uses TRBV5-1 and TRBJ2-7; D uncertain. Looked up from germline, CDR1 is SGHRS and CDR2 is YFSETQ. The CDR3 has 13 amino acids. The CDR3 is CASSLDVNYQQYF. The CDR3 DNA sequence: TGCGCCAGCAGCTTGGACGTGAACTACCAGCAGTACTTC.

This clonotype has ten or more counts. The V and J genes are TRBV29-1 and TRBJ2-3, with 13 bases lining up with TRBD2. After removal of 4 bases from V and 6 bases from J, the junction contained 4 bases not matched to a gene. This CDR3 is 14 amino acids long. Germline V CDR1 and CDR2: SQVTM, ANQGSEA. CDR3 nucleotide sequence: TGCAGCGTTGGGACTAGCGGGAGATCGGATACGCAGTATTTT. Protein sequence: CSVGTSGRSDTQYF.

This clonotype came up many times. The chain recombines TRBV29-1 with TRBJ2-1; TRBD2 aligns across 12 bases. This CDR3 region has 17 residues. Germline CDR1 and CDR2: SQVTM and ANQGSEA. V was clipped by 3 bases and J by 4 bases; unmatched bases: 10. The CDR3 nucleotides read TGCAGCGTTGACTCGACTAGCGGGAGTCTAGCGTACAATGAGCAGTTCTTC. Its protein is CSVDSTSGSLAYNEQFF.

The chain uses TRBV29-1 and TRBJ2-7; D may be TRBD2 (5 bases). Germline V gene lookup returns CDR1 SQVTM and CDR2 ANQGSEA. There are 13 residues in the CDR3. The V end lost 4 bases, the J end lost 4 bases, and 14 bases lay between the germline ends. CDR3 residues: CSVAPGMLYEQYF. The CDR3 DNA follows: TGCAGCGTTGCGCCCGGGATGCTATACGAGCAGTACTTC.

The chain combines TRBV6-2 or TRBV6-3 with TRBJ1-1; no definite D call. The V gene's germline CDR1 is MNHEY and CDR2 SVGEGT. The V and J ends lost 4 bases and 1 base respectively, with 10 bases between them. The CDR3 runs 14 residues. CDR3 sequence reads: CASSSRRKNTEAFF. CDR3 DNA: TGTGCCAGCAGTTCAAGACGGAAGAACACTGAAGCTTTCTTT.

Only a few counts were recorded for this clonotype. The genes are TRBV4-1 and TRBJ2-2, with TRBD2 as a possible D gene (6 bases). The CDR3 contains 15 residues. Germline CDR1 is MGHRA and CDR2 is YSYEKL. The V and J ends lost 4 bases and 4 bases respectively, with 13 bases between them. CDR3 DNA: TGCGCCAGCAGCCCGGGGGACGGGAGCACCGGGGAGCTGTTTTTT. Amino acids: CASSPGDGSTGELFF.

As to this clonotype: The junction departs from the called germline gene at one end, perhaps through a read error. The rearrangement joins TRBV6-6 to TRBJ1-5; maybe TRBD1 (5 bases). Germline lookup yields CDR1 MNHNY and CDR2 SVGAGI (reference sequence). This CDR3 is built from 13 residues. CDR3 region: CASRGHLNQPRHF. The CDR3 nucleotides are TGTGCCAGCAGAGGACACTTAAATCAGCCCCGGCATTTT.

CDR3 amino acids: CASSLILNTEAFF. The CDR3, as DNA: TGTGCCAGCAGCTTAATCCTGAACACTGAAGCTTTCTTT. The chain links TRBV11-1 to TRBJ1-1, with D hard to call. CDR1 and CDR2 from the germline V gene are SGHAT and FQDESV (reference sequence). This CDR3 spans 13 amino acids. V was trimmed by 2 bases and J by 0 bases, leaving 4 bases between them.

V and J are TRBV7-2 and TRBJ2-1, with a possible D match to TRBD2 (6 bases). The CDR3 covers 14 residues. Trimming left V 7 bases short and J 9 bases short, with 19 bases between. Germline V lookup: CDR1 SGHTA, CDR2 FQGNSA. CDR3 sequence: CASNQGTPGGEQFF. CDR3 in DNA: TGTGCCAGCAACCAGGGCACCCCCGGGGGTGAGCAGTTCTTC. The variable domain in full, completed from reference TRBV7-2 and TRBJ2-1, reads GAGVSQSPSNKVTEKGKDVELRCDPISGHTALYWYRQSLGQGLEFLIYFQGNSAPDKSGLPSDRFSAERTGGSVSTLTIQRTQQEDSAVYLCASNQGTPGGEQFFGPGTRLTVL.

This chain uses TRBV6-5 with TRBJ2-5; D remains unclear. Between the trimmed V and J ends, which lost 0 bases and 2 bases, there was a span of 10 bases. The germline CDR1 and CDR2 sequences are MNHEY and SVGAGI. This CDR3 is built from 15 residues. The DNA for the CDR3 is TGTGCCAGCAGTTACTCGGTACCAGGACAAGAGACCCAGTACTTC. Translation gives CASSYSVPGQETQYF.

This clonotype was seen many times. V gene TRBV6-5 combines with J gene TRBJ2-5, with 8 nucleotides matching TRBD1. The CDR3 has 16 residues. V lost 0 bases and J lost 5; bases outside the gene matches: 8. Germline CDR1 reads MNHEY; CDR2 reads SVGAGI. For the CDR3, the DNA is TGTGCCAGCAGTTACTCTTGGACAGGGAGTTTGGAGACCCAGTACTTC. It translates to CASSYSWTGSLETQYF.

This clonotype was seen ten or more times. This rearrangement joins TRBV28 to TRBJ2-3; D gene uncertain. V was clipped by 9 bases and J by 2 bases, with 6 bases between them. Germline V gives CDR1 MDHEN, CDR2 SYDVKM. The CDR3 runs to 11 residues. CDR3 DNA sequence: TGTGCCAGTGGCCCCACAGATACGCAGTATTTT. Translated, it gives CASGPTDTQYF.

This clonotype was found many times. This sequence joins TRBV29-1 and TRBJ2-7, with unresolved D. The CDR3 has 10 residues. In germline, CDR1 is SQVTM, CDR2 ANQGSEA. Trimming cost V 4 bases and J 3 bases, with 4 bases left between them. CDR3: CSVGDYEQYF. Here the CDR3 DNA reads TGCAGCGTTGGGGACTACGAGCAGTACTTC.

This clonotype was observed a few times. The V call is TRBV20-1, the J call TRBJ2-7; D possibly corresponds to TRBD2 (5 bases). V was shortened by 3 bases and J by 0 bases, with 9 bases between the two germline ends. Germline V gene data show CDR1 as DFQATT and CDR2 as SNEGSKA (reference sequence). The CDR3 spans 13 residues. CDR3 in amino acids: CSASRRASYEQYF. Written as DNA, the CDR3 is TGCAGTGCTAGCCGGCGGGCCTCCTACGAGCAGTACTTC.

This clonotype has ten or more counts. The chain links TRBV25-1 to TRBJ2-1; weak D call: TRBD2 (6 bases). The CDR3 has 13 residues. Trimming removed 0 bases at V and 9 bases at J, with 9 bases between. CDR1 MGHDK and CDR2 SYGVNS come from the germline V gene. CDR3 loop: CASSEYAGGEQFF. CDR3 bases: TGTGCCAGCAGTGAATATGCCGGGGGTGAGCAGTTCTTC.

This clonotype was seen ten or more times. V is TRBV11-2 and J is TRBJ2-7; 15 nucleotides agree with TRBD2. The CDR3 has 17 residues. V lost 0 bases, J lost 5 bases, and 5 bases stayed unmatched. In germline, CDR1 is SGHAT, CDR2 FQNNGV. CDR3 loop: CASSLEGTSGRLNEQYF. In DNA form, the CDR3 reads TGTGCCAGCAGCTTAGAGGGGACTAGCGGGAGGCTGAACGAGCAGTACTTC. Full variable domain (missing parts from reference TRBV11-2 and TRBJ2-7): EAGVAQSPRYKIIEKRQSVAFWCNPISGHATLYWYQQILGQGPKLLIQFQNNGVVDDSQLPKDRFSAERLKGVDSTLKIQPAKLEDSAVYLCASSLEGTSGRLNEQYFGPGTRLTVT.

At least ten counts were recorded for this clonotype. The rearrangement links TRBV7-9 to TRBJ1-5; D not resolved. This CDR3 region has 15 residues. Between the trimmed V and J ends, which lost 6 bases and 3 bases, there was a span of 15 bases. Per the germline V gene, CDR1 is SEHNR and CDR2 is FQNEAQ (reference sequence). For the CDR3, the DNA is TGTGCCAGCAGTCCCGACGGACTTTCCAATCAGCCCCAGCATTTT. It encodes CASSPDGLSNQPQHF. Looking up the rest from reference TRBV7-9 and TRBJ1-5 gives the full variable domain: DTGVSQNPRHKITKRGQNVTFRCDPISEHNRLYWYRQTLGQGPEFLTYFQNEAQLEKSRLLSDRFSAERPKGSFSTLEIQRTEQGDSAMYLCASSPDGLSNQPQHFGDGTRLSIL.

The V call is TRBV5-1, the J call TRBJ2-4, with TRBD2 matching over 11 bases. Germline V gene sequence: CDR1 SGHRS, CDR2 YFSETQ. The CDR3 has 17 amino acids. J lost 6 bases, V lost 4 bases, and 12 bases had no gene match. The CDR3 DNA reads as TGCGCCAGCAGCCGGACCCCCACTACTAGCGGGAGAAACATTCAGTACTTC. Amino acid sequence: CASSRTPTTSGRNIQYF.

V is TRBV28 and J is TRBJ2-1, with D perhaps matching TRBD2 (6 bases). Germline-derived CDR1 and CDR2 are MDHEN and SYDVKM. This CDR3 spans 15 amino acids. The V and J ends lost 3 bases and 8 bases respectively, with 17 bases between them. The DNA of the CDR3 is TGTGCCAGCAGTTTCCCACTGGCAGGGAGGCATGAGCAGTTCTTC. As protein: CASSFPLAGRHEQFF.

The rearrangement uses TRBV20-1 and TRBJ2-7; 14 nucleotides line up with TRBD2. Germline CDR1 reads DFQATT; CDR2 reads SNEGSKA (reference sequence). V shed 1 base, J shed 2 bases, and the junction held 13 bases outside the gene matches. This CDR3 comprises 19 residues. For the CDR3, the DNA is TGCAGTGCTAGAGCTCCGGGACTAGCGGGAGCGATTAAAACCTACGAGCAGTACTTC. Protein: CSARAPGLAGAIKTYEQYF.